Described below is a single T cell receptor (beta chain) sequence and its context. Its antigen is undetermined. The sample belongs to a study of response to subunit inactivated influenza vaccine. The study's findings and limits: Authors suggested each seasonal influenza vaccination recruits few new T cells.

Trimming took 3 bases from V and 6 from J, leaving 18 bases between them. The CDR3 is 15 amino acids. Germline V lookup: CDR1 SGHNT, CDR2 YYREEE (reference sequence). TCRdb analysed the RT-PCR reads with MiXCR anew, one entry per CDR3 protein. Among a few hundred thousand distinct CDR3 sequences listed, just over 20% were seen once. The sequencing here drew on PBMCs from blood, taken about 20 months after vaccination. This receptor was identified in a man in his fifties or sixties who received an inactivated influenza vaccine. The chain has TRBV5-4 and TRBJ1-1; D possibly corresponds to TRBD1 (5 bases). CDR3 sequence: CASSSPWSSGAEAFF. In nucleotides, the CDR3 is TGTGCCAGCAGCTCGCCCTGGAGCTCGGGGGCTGAAGCTTTCTTT.